The rows below give T cell receptor beta chains drawn from one sample of a study of T-cell reconstitution after alpha-beta-depleted transplantation in children. TCRdb independently ran MiXCR on the PCR reads; one entry per CDR3 protein. Seen here are hundreds of thousands of distinct CDR3 sequences, 15% to 20% observed once, and the top ten hold about 4.6%. The source was PBMCs, mostly from graft donor cells, collected 360 days after TCRalphabeta/CD19-depleted stem cell transplant. These receptors came from a male patient between 5 and 17 years old who had a stem cell transplant for acute lymphoblastic leukemia, so the T cells may come from the graft donor. Each CDR3 is given with its conserved first and last residue. The D gene is left open where the match is weak. Some rows mark clone size as missing; the rest say once, few, many or name a class of expanded clone.

>TRBJ2-7|TRBV20-1|NA|NA
TGCAGTGCTAGAGATAAAACAGGGGGGGGCTACGAGCAGTACTTC
CSARDKTGGGYEQYF
>TRBJ1-2|TRBV5-7|few|NA
TGTGCCAGCAGCTTAATACACAGGGAAGTACGGGGCTACACCTTC
CASSLIHREVRGYTF
>TRBJ2-3|TRBV5-6|NA|TRBD1
TGTGCCAGCAGCTCCCCCGGACAGGCCCGTTACACAGATACGCAGTATTTT
CASSSPGQARYTDTQYF
>TRBJ1-2|TRBV4-1|few|NA
TGCGCCAGCAGGGGGACGGCGCTCTATGGCTACACCTTC
CASRGTALYGYTF
>TRBJ2-3|TRBV24-1|NA|NA
TGTGCCACCAGCCCCGCCGAGGCAGATACGCAGTATTTT
CATSPAEADTQYF
>TRBJ2-3|TRBV20-1|NA|NA
TGCAGTGCTAGACGGGACGGTAGTGATACGCAGTATTTT
CSARRDGSDTQYF
>TRBJ2-1|TRBV20-1|many|TRBD2
TGCAGTGCTATTCCACTAGCGGGAGGGCCGCGGATCGATGAGCAGTTCTTC
CSAIPLAGGPRIDEQFF
>TRBJ2-2|TRBV7-6|few|NA
TGTGCCAGCAGCTTAGGACCGGGGGTCGGAAGAGTCACCGGGGAGCTGTTTTTT
CASSLGPGVGRVTGELFF
>TRBJ1-1|TRBV27|few|NA
TGTGCCAGCAGTTCAGCGAGACAGGAGAACACTGAAGCTTTCTTT
CASSSARQENTEAFF
>TRBJ2-7|TRBV7-3|few|NA
TGTGCCAGCAGCTTAACGGCGGTAGCTCAACCCCTCTACGAGCAGTACTTC
CASSLTAVAQPLYEQYF
>TRBJ2-7|TRBV4-1|NA|NA
TGCGCCAGCAGCCGATCTCCACTGGGCTACTACGAGCAGTACTTC
CASSRSPLGYYEQYF
>TRBJ2-2|TRBV7-2|NA|NA
TGTGCCAGCAGCTTAGTTCGTGGGAACGGGGAGCTGTTTTTT
CASSLVRGNGELFF
>TRBJ1-5|TRBV6-5|NA|NA
TGTGCCAGCAGTTACTCGAGACCCGCCAGGCAGCCCCAGCATTTT
CASSYSRPARQPQHF
>TRBJ2-3|TRBV15|many|NA
TGTGCCACCAGCAGGACTGCACAGGACGGGGATACGCAGTATTTT
CATSRTAQDGDTQYF
>TRBJ2-1|TRBV7-8|few|TRBD2
TGTGCCAGCAGCTTAGACGGACTAGCGGGAGGGAGCTCCTACAATGAGCAGTTCTTC
CASSLDGLAGGSSYNEQFF
>TRBJ2-7|TRBV4-1|few|TRBD2
TGCGCCAGCAGCCCCGGACAGGGACTAGCGGGCCACGAGCAGTACTTC
CASSPGQGLAGHEQYF
>TRBJ1-2|TRBV12-3/TRBV12-4|few|NA
TGTGCCAGCAGTTTCTCCGACGGGACACGGAACTATGGCTACACCTTC
CASSFSDGTRNYGYTF
>TRBJ2-7|TRBV10-3|NA|NA
TGTGCCATCAGTGAGTCCGGGGTTGGGCTTTCCTACGAGCAGTACTTC
CAISESGVGLSYEQYF
>TRBJ2-7|TRBV5-1|NA|NA
TGCGCCAGCAGCGTCCTGGATTGGGGACTGCCGGAGCAGTACTTC
CASSVLDWGLPEQYF
>TRBJ2-5|TRBV7-9|few|NA
TGTGCCAGCAGCCGGGACGGCCATAAAGAGACCCAGTACTTC
CASSRDGHKETQYF
>TRBJ1-1|TRBV12-3/TRBV12-4|few|NA
TGTGCCAGCAGTTATCAGGGGTTGGGGAACACTGAAGCTTTCTTT
CASSYQGLGNTEAFF
>TRBJ2-7|TRBV6-1|few|TRBD2
TGTGCCAGCAGTGAGAGGCAGGCGGGAGGGTCCAGACCTTACGAGCAGTACTTC
CASSERQAGGSRPYEQYF
>TRBJ2-1|TRBV7-9|few|TRBD2
TGTGCCAGCAGTCAACCGCCACTAGCGGACAATGAGCAGTTCTTC
CASSQPPLADNEQFF
>TRBJ2-5|TRBV5-1|NA|NA
TGCGCCAGCAGCTGGGGTGAGGTGGAGACCCAGTACTTC
CASSWGEVETQYF
>TRBJ2-1|TRBV7-9|many|TRBD2
TGTGCCAGCAGCTTACTAGCGGGAGGGTACAATGAGCAGTTCTTC
CASSLLAGGYNEQFF
>TRBJ2-7|TRBV28|NA|TRBD2
TGTGCCAGCAGTTTTAGGGACGGGACTAGCCGATCCTACGAGCAGTACTTC
CASSFRDGTSRSYEQYF
>TRBJ2-3|TRBV6-2/TRBV6-3|NA|TRBD2
TGTGCCAGCAGTATTCCGGGACTAGCTGGTACGACCCTTACAGATACGCAGTATTTT
CASSIPGLAGTTLTDTQYF
>TRBJ2-7|TRBV2|NA|NA
TGTGCCAGCAGTGATGCGACAGCGGATTCCTACGAGCAGTACTTC
CASSDATADSYEQYF
>TRBJ2-5|TRBV6-1|NA|NA
TGTGCCAGCAGCACCTGGACGGGGGCTAGGCAAGAGACCCAGTACTTC
CASSTWTGARQETQYF
>TRBJ1-1|TRBV20-1|few|NA
TGCAGTGCTAGAGTTTTCGGAAGCATGAACACTGAAGCTTTCTTT
CSARVFGSMNTEAFF
>TRBJ2-5|TRBV9|many|NA
TGTGCCAGCAGCTCCGACCAAGAGACCCAGTACTTC
CASSSDQETQYF
>TRBJ2-3|TRBV3-1|few|NA
TGTGCCAGCAGCCAAAAGTCAGATACGCAGTATTTT
CASSQKSDTQYF
>TRBJ2-1|TRBV18|few|NA
TGTGCCAGCTCACCCTACTTAGGGGTGGTTGAACACAATGAGCAGTTCTTC
CASSPYLGVVEHNEQFF
>TRBJ1-6|TRBV11-2|NA|TRBD1
TGTGCCAGCAGCTTATGGAGGACAGGGGCCCGGAATTCACCCCTCCACTTT
CASSLWRTGARNSPLHF
>TRBJ2-7|TRBV20-1|NA|NA
TGCAGTGCTAGGGGGGAGTCCAGCTCCTACGAGCAGTACTTC
CSARGESSSYEQYF
>TRBJ2-2|TRBV16|few|NA
TGTGCCAGCAGCCAATATAGGGCCACCAACACCGGGGAGCTGTTTTTT
CASSQYRATNTGELFF
>TRBJ2-1|TRBV11-2|few|TRBD2
TGTGCCAGCAGCAAACATCCTAGCGGGGGCTCCTACAATGAGCAGTTCTTC
CASSKHPSGGSYNEQFF
>TRBJ2-7|TRBV12-3/TRBV12-4|NA|TRBD2
TGTGCCAGCAGCACTTTAACTAGCGGGCCCGGCTACGAGCAGTACTTC
CASSTLTSGPGYEQYF
>TRBJ2-3|TRBV11-2|NA|NA
TGTGCCAGCAGCGACACCGGGGGCGGCACAGATACGCAGTATTTT
CASSDTGGGTDTQYF
>TRBJ1-1|TRBV13|few|NA
TGTGCCAGCAGCCCCGATTCGGGCTTGAACACTGAAGCTTTCTTT
CASSPDSGLNTEAFF
>TRBJ1-2|TRBV6-5|few|NA
TGTGCCAGCAGTTACTCTGGGACCAGCTATGGCTACACCTTC
CASSYSGTSYGYTF
>TRBJ2-7|TRBV5-1|many|TRBD2
TGCGCCAGCAGCTTAGTGGCAGGGAGGGTGTACGAGCAGTACTTC
CASSLVAGRVYEQYF
>TRBJ2-3|TRBV24-1|NA|TRBD2
TGTGCCACCAGTGATTGGGAGCGGGAGGGCACAGATACGCAGTATTTT
CATSDWEREGTDTQYF
>TRBJ2-5|TRBV3-1|NA|TRBD1
TGTGCCAGCAGCCATGGGACAGTTCTCGGGACCCAGTACTTC
CASSHGTVLGTQYF